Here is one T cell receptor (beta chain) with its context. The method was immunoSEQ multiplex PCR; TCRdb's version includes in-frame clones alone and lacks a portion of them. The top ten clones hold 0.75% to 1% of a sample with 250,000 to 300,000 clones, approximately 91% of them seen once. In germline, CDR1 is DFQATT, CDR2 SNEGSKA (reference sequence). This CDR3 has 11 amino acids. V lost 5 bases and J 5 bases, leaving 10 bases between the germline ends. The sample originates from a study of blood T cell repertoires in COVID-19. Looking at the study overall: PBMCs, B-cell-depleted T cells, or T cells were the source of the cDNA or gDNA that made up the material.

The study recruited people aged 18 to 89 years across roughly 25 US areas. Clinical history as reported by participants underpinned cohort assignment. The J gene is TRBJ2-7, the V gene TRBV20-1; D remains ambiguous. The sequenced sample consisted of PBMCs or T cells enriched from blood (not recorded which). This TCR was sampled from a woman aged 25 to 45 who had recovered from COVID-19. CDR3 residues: CSAYSSHEQYF. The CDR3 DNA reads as TGCAGTGCTTACTCGAGCCACGAGCAGTACTTC.